Sequencing of this T cell receptor (beta chain) was carried out in a study of blood T cell repertoires in COVID-19. Study-level background: Samples representing acute and convalescent COVID-19 were sourced from the United States, Italy and Spain.

Germline V CDR1 and CDR2: SGHAT, FQNNGV. CDR3 length: 16 residues. With 1 base clipped from V and 4 bases from J, the junction kept 9 bases outside the gene matches. Original processing notes: Reference gene primers were amplified, and this amplification served to estimate nucleated cell counts. TCRdb's copy holds only in-frame clones and misses some; the assay was immunoSEQ multiplex PCR. That table supplies the V and J calls and clone size; D and trimming were determined from the DNA. In the table there are 150,000 to 200,000 clones, 80% to 85% of which are singletons. Sequencing used peripheral blood. The TCR was taken from a human donor with acute or convalescent COVID-19. The donor label of this sample is uncertain. The chain is built from TRBV11-2 and TRBJ2-7; TRBD2 aligns across 8 bases. The CDR3 loop reads CASSLGGAGGRYEQYF. The CDR3 bases are TGTGCCAGCAGCTTAGGTGGGGCGGGGGGCCGTTACGAGCAGTACTTC.